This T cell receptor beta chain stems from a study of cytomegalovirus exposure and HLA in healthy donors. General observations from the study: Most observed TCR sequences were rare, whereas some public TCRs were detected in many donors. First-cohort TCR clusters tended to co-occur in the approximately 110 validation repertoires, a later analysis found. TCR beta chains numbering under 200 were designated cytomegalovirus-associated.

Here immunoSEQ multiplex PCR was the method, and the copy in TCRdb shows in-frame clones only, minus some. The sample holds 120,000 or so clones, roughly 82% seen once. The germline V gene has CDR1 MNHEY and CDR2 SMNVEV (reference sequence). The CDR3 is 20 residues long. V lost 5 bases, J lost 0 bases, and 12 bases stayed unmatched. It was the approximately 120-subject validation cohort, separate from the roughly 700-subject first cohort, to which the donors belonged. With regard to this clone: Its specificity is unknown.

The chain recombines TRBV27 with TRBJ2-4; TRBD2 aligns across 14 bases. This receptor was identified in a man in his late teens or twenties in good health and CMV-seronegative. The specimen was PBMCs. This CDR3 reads CASSAYGTSGSGLAKNIQYF. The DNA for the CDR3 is TGTGCCAGCAGTGCCTACGGGACTAGCGGGAGTGGACTAGCCAAAAACATTCAGTACTTC.